These 22 T cell receptor beta chains were sequenced from one sample in a study of OX40 agonist ivuxolimab in advanced cancers. The table came from immunoSEQ multiplex PCR; TCRdb's copy has only in-frame clones and leaves some out. The profile shows about 54,000 clones, approximately 90% of them singletons. This specimen consisted of CD4+ or CD8+ T cells sorted from blood, obtained in a trial of the OX40 agonist ivuxolimab. These receptor sequences come from an adult with an advanced solid tumor such as melanoma, head and neck, liver or kidney cancer.

The gene calls are TRBV6-9 and TRBJ2-6; no clear D gene. The CDR3 runs to 15 residues. The ends were cut back, 5 bases at V and 0 bases at J, with 8 bases in the middle. Looked up from germline, CDR1 is MNHGY and CDR2 is SVAAGI. The CDR3 DNA sequence: TGTGCCAGCAGTCCTCTTAGCTCTGGGGCCAACGTCCTGACTTTC. Translation gives CASSPLSSGANVLTF.

The V and J genes are TRBV13 and TRBJ2-2; D might be TRBD1 (6 bases). CDR1 and CDR2 (germline): PRHDT, FYEKMQ (reference sequence). This CDR3 contains 13 residues. Trimming cost V 2 bases and J 7 bases, with 8 bases left between them. CDR3 amino acids: CASSLIRGGELFF. CDR3 nucleotides: TGTGCCAGCAGCTTAATCAGGGGCGGGGAGCTGTTTTTT.

This clone was seen just once. The rearrangement uses TRBV2 and TRBJ1-6; TRBD1 is a possible D gene (5 bases). With 10 bases removed from V and 7 bases from J, the gap between germline ends came to 17 bases. The CDR3 length is 14 residues. Germline V lookup: CDR1 SNHLY, CDR2 FYNNEI. CDR3 region: CATFPTVGNSPLHF. The CDR3 DNA sequence: TGTGCCACCTTCCCGACAGTGGGGAATTCACCCCTCCACTTT.

The chain recombines TRBV9 with TRBJ2-3; D is unclear. Germline V gene lookup returns CDR1 SGDLS and CDR2 YYNGEE. CDR3 length: 15 amino acids. V lost 0 bases to trimming and J lost 4 bases, with 12 bases between them. The CDR3 nucleotides are TGTGCCAGCAGCGTAGAAAGGTCTACAGCAGATACGCAGTATTTT. Translated: CASSVERSTADTQYF.

V and J are TRBV29-1 and TRBJ2-3, with D unclear. V was shortened by 2 bases and J by 0 bases, with 6 bases between the two germline ends. The germline V gene encodes CDR1 SQVTM and CDR2 ANQGSEA. The CDR3 spans 13 residues. The CDR3 bases are TGCAGCGTTGAATCCCAAAGCACAGATACGCAGTATTTT. It encodes CSVESQSTDTQYF.

The chain combines TRBV2 with TRBJ1-2; tentatively, D is TRBD1 (6 bases). Per germline, CDR1 SNHLY and CDR2 FYNNEI. The V end was cut by 6 bases, the J end by 3 bases, with 11 bases between. The CDR3 covers 13 residues. The CDR3 DNA sequence: TGTGCCAGCAGGAGGGGACAAGACTATGGCTACACCTTC. Translation: CASRRGQDYGYTF.

CDR3 DNA sequence: TGTGCCAGCACAGTCAGGGGGGATCAGCCCCAGCATTTT. Translating it yields CASTVRGDQPQHF. This chain uses TRBV6-6 with TRBJ1-5, with 7 bases aligning to TRBD1. Per germline, CDR1 MNHNY and CDR2 SVGAGI (reference sequence). Trimming at V came to 7 bases and at J to 5 bases, leaving 5 bases not matched to a gene. The CDR3 sequence is 13 residues long.

This clone has just one count. The V call is TRBV2, the J call TRBJ1-2; D is ambiguous. Between the trimmed V and J ends, which lost 2 bases and 8 bases, there was a span of 9 bases. CDR1 is SNHLY, CDR2 FYNNEI, per germline. This CDR3 has 12 residues. CDR3 coding DNA: TGTGCCAGCAGTGAACCGGGAACCGGCTACACCTTC. Translating it yields CASSEPGTGYTF.

The CDR3 is CASSLLGKQETQYF. The CDR3 nucleotides read TGTGCCAGCAGCTTGCTCGGGAAGCAAGAGACCCAGTACTTC. This chain links TRBV5-4 with TRBJ2-5, with a tentative D call TRBD2 (5 bases). This CDR3 contains 14 residues. Between the trimmed V and J ends, which lost 1 base and 2 bases, there was a span of 9 bases. Germline V gene sequence: CDR1 SGHNT, CDR2 YYREEE (reference sequence).

The V call is TRBV25-1, the J call TRBJ2-3, with 8 bases that match TRBD1. CDR1 is MGHDK and CDR2 is SYGVNS in the germline V gene. Unmatched junction bases numbered 3, after V lost 5 bases and J lost 2 bases. The CDR3 has 14 amino acids. In DNA, the CDR3 is TGTGCCAGCAGTTTGACAGGGGACACAGATACGCAGTATTTT. Protein sequence: CASSLTGDTDTQYF.

The chain employs TRBV10-3 and TRBJ1-2, with 8 bases lining up with TRBD1. Germline V lookup: CDR1 ENHRY, CDR2 SYGVKD. The J segment lost 1 base and the V segment lost 6 bases, leaving 1 base of the junction unmatched. This CDR3 has 13 amino acids. The CDR3 is CAIRGQVNYGYTF. The DNA for the CDR3 is TGTGCCATCAGGGGACAGGTTAACTATGGCTACACCTTC.

The V call is TRBV6-1, the J call TRBJ2-7; the D call may be TRBD1 or TRBD2 (5 bases each). Germline V gene sequence: CDR1 MNHNS, CDR2 SASEGT. The CDR3 contains 14 residues. V was clipped by 1 base and J by 9 bases, with 16 bases between them. The DNA of the CDR3 is TGTGCCAGCAGTGAAGGGCCGAGGGGTACGGGGCAGTACTTC. Translating it yields CASSEGPRGTGQYF.

The rearrangement joins TRBV28 to TRBJ1-1; a weak D match, TRBD1 (5 bases). V gave up 7 bases and J gave up 1 base, with 10 bases separating them. The CDR3 spans 13 residues. The germline CDR1 and CDR2 sequences are MDHEN and SYDVKM. Written as DNA, the CDR3 is TGTGCCAGCACCGGACAAGCGAACACTGAAGCTTTCTTT. Translation: CASTGQANTEAFF.

The sample holds one count of this clone. V and J are TRBV28 and TRBJ2-1; no definite D call. With 2 bases removed from V and 4 bases from J, the gap between germline ends came to 9 bases. The CDR3 loop spans 14 amino acids. The germline V gene has CDR1 MDHEN and CDR2 SYDVKM. Written as DNA, the CDR3 is TGTGCCAGCAGTTTAATGTCCGGTTACAATGAGCAGTTCTTC. Its translation: CASSLMSGYNEQFF.

V is TRBV20-1 and J is TRBJ1-2, with D perhaps matching TRBD1 (5 bases). CDR3 length: 11 amino acids. Per germline, CDR1 DFQATT and CDR2 SNEGSKA (reference sequence). For the CDR3, the DNA is TGCGGCGGAGCAGGGTCTTTTCGCTACACCTTC. The encoded protein is CGGAGSFRYTF.

The chain carries TRBV14 and TRBJ1-2, with 7 bases identical to TRBD1. CDR1 SGHDN and CDR2 FVKESK come from the germline V gene. This CDR3 has 15 residues. Losses at the gene ends were 3 bases for V and 0 bases for J; bases not matched to a gene: 4. CDR3: CASSQGGTANYGYTF. The CDR3 DNA is TGTGCCAGCAGCCAGGGTGGGACAGCTAACTATGGCTACACCTTC.

The rearrangement uses TRBV4-2 and TRBJ1-6, with D maybe TRBD1 (6 bases). There are 18 residues in the CDR3. Germline lookup yields CDR1 LGHNA and CDR2 YNFKEQ. V shed 5 bases and J shed 0 bases, with 17 bases lying between them. Written as DNA, the CDR3 is TGTGCCAGCAGCTTGGGGGGGCCAGTACGCTCCTATAATTCACCCCTCCACTTT. As protein: CASSLGGPVRSYNSPLHF.

The chain employs TRBV6-1 and TRBJ1-1; D is undetermined. Trimming removed 3 bases at V and 4 bases at J, with 9 bases between. The CDR3 runs to 13 residues. Germline lookup yields CDR1 MNHNS and CDR2 SASEGT. CDR3 sequence reads: CASSDRGSTEAFF. CDR3 bases: TGTGCCAGCAGTGATCGGGGATCCACTGAAGCTTTCTTT.

This chain uses TRBV7-6 with TRBJ2-7; the match to TRBD1 covers 8 bases. CDR3 size: 15 residues. Germline V gene data show CDR1 as SGHVS and CDR2 as FNYEAQ. The J segment lost 0 bases and the V segment lost 7 bases, leaving 8 bases of the junction unmatched. The CDR3 loop reads CASIPGTGVSYEQYF. The DNA of the CDR3 is TGTGCCAGCATCCCAGGGACAGGCGTCTCCTACGAGCAGTACTTC.

This clone was seen just once. The chain joins TRBV20-1 to TRBJ1-2; D may be TRBD1 (5 bases). Trimming pared 7 bases from V and 4 bases from J, leaving 7 bases between. CDR3 size: 10 residues. CDR1 and CDR2 from the germline V gene are DFQATT and SNEGSKA (reference sequence). The CDR3 nucleotides read TGCAGTGGGGGGACCTATGGCTACACCTTC. Protein sequence: CSGGTYGYTF.

This clone was seen just once. The rearrangement uses TRBV6-6 and TRBJ2-7; the match to TRBD1 covers 7 bases. This CDR3 is built from 13 residues. V was pared by 7 bases and J by 3 bases, with 6 bases of the junction left unmatched. Germline CDR1 and CDR2: MNHNY and SVGAGI (reference sequence). The CDR3 region has the DNA TGTGCCAGCACCAAGACAGGGAGCTACGAGCAGTACTTC. Its protein product is CASTKTGSYEQYF.

The chain combines TRBV10-3 with TRBJ1-1; D ambiguous. Germline V gene lookup returns CDR1 ENHRY and CDR2 SYGVKD. Deletions cut 1 base from V and 5 bases from J, with 14 bases between. The CDR3 runs 15 residues. This chain's CDR3 is CAISELLGGGTEAFF. CDR3 DNA sequence: TGTGCCATCAGTGAGTTGCTGGGAGGTGGGACTGAAGCTTTCTTT.